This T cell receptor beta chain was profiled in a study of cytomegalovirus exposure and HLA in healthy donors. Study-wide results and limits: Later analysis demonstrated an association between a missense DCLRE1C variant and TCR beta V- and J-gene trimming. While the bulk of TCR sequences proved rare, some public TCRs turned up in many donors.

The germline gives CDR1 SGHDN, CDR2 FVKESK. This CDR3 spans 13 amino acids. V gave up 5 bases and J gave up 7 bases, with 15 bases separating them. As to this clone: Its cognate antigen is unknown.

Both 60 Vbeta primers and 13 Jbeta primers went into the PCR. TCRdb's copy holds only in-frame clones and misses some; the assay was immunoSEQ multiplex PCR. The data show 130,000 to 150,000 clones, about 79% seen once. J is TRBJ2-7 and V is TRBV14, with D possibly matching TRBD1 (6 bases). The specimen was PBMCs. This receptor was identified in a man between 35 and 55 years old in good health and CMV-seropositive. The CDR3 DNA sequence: TGTGCCAGCAGCAAAGTGGGGGCAGGGGAGCAGTACTTC. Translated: CASSKVGAGEQYF.